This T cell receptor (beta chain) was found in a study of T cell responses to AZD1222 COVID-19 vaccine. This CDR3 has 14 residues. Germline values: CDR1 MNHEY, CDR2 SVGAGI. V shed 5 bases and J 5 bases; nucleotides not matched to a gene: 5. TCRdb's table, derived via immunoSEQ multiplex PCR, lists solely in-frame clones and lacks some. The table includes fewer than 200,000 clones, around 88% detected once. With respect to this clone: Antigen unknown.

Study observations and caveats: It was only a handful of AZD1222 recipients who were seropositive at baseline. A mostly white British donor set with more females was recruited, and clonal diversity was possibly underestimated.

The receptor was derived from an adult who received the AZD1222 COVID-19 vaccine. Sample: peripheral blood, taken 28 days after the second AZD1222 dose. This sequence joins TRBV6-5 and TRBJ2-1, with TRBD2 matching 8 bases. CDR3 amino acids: CASSRGGPNNEQFF. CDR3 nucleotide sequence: TGTGCCAGCAGTCGGGGGGGGCCAAACAATGAGCAGTTCTTC.